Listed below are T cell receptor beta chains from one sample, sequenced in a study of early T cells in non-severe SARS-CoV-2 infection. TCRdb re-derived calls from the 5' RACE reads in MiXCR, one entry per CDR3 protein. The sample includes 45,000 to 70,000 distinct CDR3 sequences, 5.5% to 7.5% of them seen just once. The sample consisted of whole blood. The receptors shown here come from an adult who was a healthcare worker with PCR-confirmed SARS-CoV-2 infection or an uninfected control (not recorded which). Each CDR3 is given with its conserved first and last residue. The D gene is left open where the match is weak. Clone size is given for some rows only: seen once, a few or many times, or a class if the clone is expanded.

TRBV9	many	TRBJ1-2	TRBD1	TGTGCCAGCTCCCCAGTAGGGGACAGAAGTGGCTATGGCTACACCTTC	CASSPVGDRSGYGYTF
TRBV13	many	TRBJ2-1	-	TGTGCCAGCAGCTTAGGGGAGGGGGCATACAATGAGCAGTTCTTC	CASSLGEGAYNEQFF
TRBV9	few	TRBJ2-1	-	TGTGCCAGCAGCGCCCCGGTTGGGGGTGGCAATGAGCAGTTCTTC	CASSAPVGGGNEQFF
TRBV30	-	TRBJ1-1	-	TGTGCCTGGGGAAGGGAGACGAGGAACACTGAAGCTTTCTTT	CAWGRETRNTEAFF
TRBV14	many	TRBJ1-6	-	TGTGCCAGCAGCCAAGCCCTGGCAGCTAATTCACCCCTCCACTTT	CASSQALAANSPLHF
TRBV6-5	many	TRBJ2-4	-	TGTGCCAGCAGTTACGCGGGGCCAAAAAACATTCAGTACTTC	CASSYAGPKNIQYF
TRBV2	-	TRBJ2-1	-	TGTGCCAGCAGTGAACGGCGCAGCGACAATGAGCAGTTCTTC	CASSERRSDNEQFF
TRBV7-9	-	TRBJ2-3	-	TGTGCCAGCAGCCCCAACGGACTACCCACAGATACGCAGTATTTT	CASSPNGLPTDTQYF
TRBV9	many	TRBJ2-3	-	TGTGCCAGCAGCGTAGGTCGTGGGGAAGATACGCAGTATTTT	CASSVGRGEDTQYF
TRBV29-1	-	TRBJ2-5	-	TGCAGCGTTTTATCCGAGACCCAAGAGACCCAGTACTTC	CSVLSETQETQYF
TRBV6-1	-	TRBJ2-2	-	TGTGCCTCCCTTAGGGGACGCCCGAACACCGGGGAGCTGTTTTTT	CASLRGRPNTGELFF
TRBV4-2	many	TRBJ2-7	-	TGTGCCAGCAGCCAAGATTCTGGGGAAACCTACGAGCAGTACTTC	CASSQDSGETYEQYF
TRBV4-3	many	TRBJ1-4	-	TGCGCCAGCAGCCAAGATTTAACTAATGAAAAACTGTTTTTT	CASSQDLTNEKLFF
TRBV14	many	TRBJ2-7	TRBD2	TGTGCCAGCAGCCCTTTGGGGGGGGGATTAAGCGAGCAGTACTTC	CASSPLGGGLSEQYF
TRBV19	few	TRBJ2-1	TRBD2	TGTGCCAGTAAGGGAGGGCCAGCGGGTCGGGATGAGCAGTTCTTC	CASKGGPAGRDEQFF
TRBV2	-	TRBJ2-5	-	TGTGCCAGCAGTGATGGCTTCTCAGAGACCCAGTACTTC	CASSDGFSETQYF
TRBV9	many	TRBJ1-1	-	TGTGCCAGCAACCCACTTGGAAGGAACACTGAAGCTTTCTTT	CASNPLGRNTEAFF
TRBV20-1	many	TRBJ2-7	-	TGCAGTGCCCGACGGCGCGCTAGTCCCTACGAGCAGTACTTC	CSARRRASPYEQYF
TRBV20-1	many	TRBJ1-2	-	TGCAGTGCACCTCTGGGCAACTATGGCTACACCTTC	CSAPLGNYGYTF
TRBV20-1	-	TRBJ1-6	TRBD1	TGCAGTGCCCCGCAGGGGGTGAATTCACCCCTCCACTTT	CSAPQGVNSPLHF
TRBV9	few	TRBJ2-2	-	TGTGCCAGCAGCGTAGAGGGCACCGGGGAGCTGTTTTTT	CASSVEGTGELFF
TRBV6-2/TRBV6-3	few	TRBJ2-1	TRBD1	TGTGCCAGCAGGGACAGGTCCTACAATGAGCAGTTCTTC	CASRDRSYNEQFF
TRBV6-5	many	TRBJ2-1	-	TGTGCCAGCAGTTACGGAACTTCCTACAATGAGCAGTTCTTC	CASSYGTSYNEQFF
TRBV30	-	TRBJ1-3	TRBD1	TGTGCCTGGGGCTCCGGGACAGTAGGAAACACCATATATTTT	CAWGSGTVGNTIYF
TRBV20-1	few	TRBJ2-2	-	TGCAGTGCTAGAGGTCACGGCCGGAACACCGGGGAGCTGTTTTTT	CSARGHGRNTGELFF
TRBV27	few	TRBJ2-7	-	TGTGCCAGCAGTCGGCACGGGACGGACGCCTACGAGCAGTACTTC	CASSRHGTDAYEQYF
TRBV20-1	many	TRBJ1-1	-	TGCAGTGCTAGGCCCCCCCTCGGGAACACTGAAGCTTTCTTT	CSARPPLGNTEAFF
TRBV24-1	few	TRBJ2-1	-	TGTGCCACCAGTGATTTGCGGGCGATATCCTACAATGAGCAGTTCTTC	CATSDLRAISYNEQFF
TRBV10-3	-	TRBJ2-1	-	TGTGCCATCAGTGTTGGCTCTGAGAGCAATGAGCAGTTCTTC	CAISVGSESNEQFF
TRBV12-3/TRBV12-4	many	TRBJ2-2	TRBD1	TGTGCCAGCAGTTTAGGACAGGGGATCGGGGAGCTGTTTTTT	CASSLGQGIGELFF
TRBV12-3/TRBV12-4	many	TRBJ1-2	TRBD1	TGTGCCAGCAGTTTAGGGGGGACAGGCTATGGCTACACCTTC	CASSLGGTGYGYTF
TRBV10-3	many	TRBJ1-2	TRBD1	TGTGCCATCAGGCCGGACAGGGAAAATGGCTACACCTTC	CAIRPDRENGYTF
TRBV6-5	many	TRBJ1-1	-	TGTGCCAGCAGTTATAAAGGGGACACTGAAGCTTTCTTT	CASSYKGDTEAFF
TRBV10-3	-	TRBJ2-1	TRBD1	TGTGCCGCTGCGAACAGGGGAGTTTTCAATGAGCAGTTCTTC	CAAANRGVFNEQFF
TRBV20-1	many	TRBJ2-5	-	TGCAGTGCTAGAGGCCCAGGCGTCGGAAGTGCCCAGTACTTC	CSARGPGVGSAQYF
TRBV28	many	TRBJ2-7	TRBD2	TGTGCCACCCACGTGCGGGGGGGTTCATACGAGCAGTACTTC	CATHVRGGSYEQYF
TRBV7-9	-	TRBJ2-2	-	TGTGCCAGCAGCTTACCAGGCACCGGGGAGCTGTTTTTT	CASSLPGTGELFF
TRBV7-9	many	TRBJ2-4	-	TGTGCCAGCAGCCGAATCAAACGTCAGGAGGAAAACATTCAGTACTTC	CASSRIKRQEENIQYF
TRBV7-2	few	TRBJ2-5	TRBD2	TGTGCCAGCTCCCGTGGACTAGCGGGATCAGAGACCCAGTACTTC	CASSRGLAGSETQYF
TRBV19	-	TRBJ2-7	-	TGTGCCAGTAGTAGGTCAGGCATTTCCGGCTCCTACGAGCAGTACTTC	CASSRSGISGSYEQYF
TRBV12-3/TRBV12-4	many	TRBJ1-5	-	TGTGCCAGCAGTTTTGAGGAATATCAGCCCCAGCATTTT	CASSFEEYQPQHF
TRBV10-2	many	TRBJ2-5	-	TGCGCCAGCAGTGAGCGGGACTTACAAGAGACCCAGTACTTC	CASSERDLQETQYF
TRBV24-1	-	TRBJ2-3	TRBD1	TGTGCCACCAGTGACCTGGGCGACAGGGCTCCAGATACGCAGTATTTT	CATSDLGDRAPDTQYF
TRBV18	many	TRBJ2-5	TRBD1	TGTGCCAGCTCACCACGGAACAGGGGACAGACCCAGTACTTC	CASSPRNRGQTQYF
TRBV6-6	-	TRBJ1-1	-	TGTGCCAGCAGCCCGCCGGGGAATACTGAAGCTTTCTTT	CASSPPGNTEAFF
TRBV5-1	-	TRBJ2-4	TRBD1	TGCGCCAGCAGCAAGACAGGGGGTAGCATTCAGTACTTC	CASSKTGGSIQYF
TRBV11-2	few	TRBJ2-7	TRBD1	TGTGCCAGCAGCTTAGAAGGGGGCAGCTTCGAGCAGTACTTC	CASSLEGGSFEQYF
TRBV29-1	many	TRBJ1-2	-	TGCAGCGTTGAAGAGGTCAGGGCCCAAAACTATGGCTACACCTTC	CSVEEVRAQNYGYTF
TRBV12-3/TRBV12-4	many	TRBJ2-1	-	TGTGCCAGCAGTCCCACTCTCGGAGGGGGGACCTACAATGAGCAGTTCTTC	CASSPTLGGGTYNEQFF
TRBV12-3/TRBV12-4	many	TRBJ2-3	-	TGTGCCAGCAGTTTGCTTTCGGGGGCAGATACGCAGTATTTT	CASSLLSGADTQYF
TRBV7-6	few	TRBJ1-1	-	TGTGCCAGCAGCTCCCAGGAGGTTTTTGGCGCTGAAGCTTTCTTT	CASSSQEVFGAEAFF
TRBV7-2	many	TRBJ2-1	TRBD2	TGTGCCAGCAGCGAACTAGCGGGGGGCGGGTACAATGAGCAGTTCTTC	CASSELAGGGYNEQFF
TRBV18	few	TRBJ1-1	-	TGTGCCAGCTCACCAGCGCGTCTGAACACTGAAGCTTTCTTT	CASSPARLNTEAFF